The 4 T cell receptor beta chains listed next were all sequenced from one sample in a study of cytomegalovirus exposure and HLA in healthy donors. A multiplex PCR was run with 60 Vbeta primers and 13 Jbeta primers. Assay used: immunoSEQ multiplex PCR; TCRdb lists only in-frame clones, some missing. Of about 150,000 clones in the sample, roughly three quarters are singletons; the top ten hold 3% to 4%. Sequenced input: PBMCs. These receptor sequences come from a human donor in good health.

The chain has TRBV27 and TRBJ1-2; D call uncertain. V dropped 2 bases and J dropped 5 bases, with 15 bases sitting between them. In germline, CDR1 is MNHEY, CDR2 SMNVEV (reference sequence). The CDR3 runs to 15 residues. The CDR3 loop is CASSLLPGHSYGYTF. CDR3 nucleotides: TGTGCCAGCAGTTTACTCCCAGGCCACTCTTATGGCTACACCTTC.

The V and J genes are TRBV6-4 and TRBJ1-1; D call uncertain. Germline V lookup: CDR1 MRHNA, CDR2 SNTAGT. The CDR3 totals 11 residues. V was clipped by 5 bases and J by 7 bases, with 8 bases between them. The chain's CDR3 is CASSNQCEAFF. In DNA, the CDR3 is TGTGCCAGCAGTAATCAGTGTGAAGCTTTCTTT.

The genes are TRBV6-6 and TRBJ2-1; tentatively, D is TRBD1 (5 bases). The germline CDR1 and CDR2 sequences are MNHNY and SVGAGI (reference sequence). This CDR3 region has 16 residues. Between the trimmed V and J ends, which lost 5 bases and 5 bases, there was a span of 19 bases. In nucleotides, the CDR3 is TGTGCCAGCAGTCGGCCACAGGATCAATTCAACAATGAGCAGTTCTTC. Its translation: CASSRPQDQFNNEQFF.

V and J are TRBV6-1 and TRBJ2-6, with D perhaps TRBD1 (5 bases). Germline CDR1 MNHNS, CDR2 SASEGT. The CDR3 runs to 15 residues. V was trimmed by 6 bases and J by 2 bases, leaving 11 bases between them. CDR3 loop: CASSVTGTGANVLTF. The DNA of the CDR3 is TGTGCCAGCAGCGTAACAGGAACTGGGGCCAACGTCCTGACTTTC.